A selection of T cell receptor beta chains follows, all from one sample in a study of low-dose radiotherapy and immunotherapy resistance in tumors. TCRdb recomputed calls from the reads with MiXCR, one row per CDR3 protein. The sample includes around 99,000 distinct CDR3 sequences, 9.4% of them seen just once. The sample in question was PBMCs, obtained before treatment. The receptors shown here come from a male donor with prostate cancer. The CDR3 runs from the conserved cysteine through the conserved F or W. The order of the fields is V gene, D gene, clone size, J gene, CDR3 length, CDR3 DNA, CDR3 protein. D genes are given only for firm matches. Size tells how often a clone was seen (once, few, many) or the class of an expanded clone, and some rows leave it out.

v_call: TRBV4-3; d_call: TRBD1; clone_size: many; j_call: TRBJ2-1; cdr3_length: 16; cdr3_nt: TGCGCCAGCAGCCAGCGCGGGACAGGGTTTATTGGTGAGCAGTTCTTC; cdr3_aa: CASSQRGTGFIGEQFF
v_call: TRBV5-1; d_call: .; clone_size: many; j_call: TRBJ2-2; cdr3_length: 13; cdr3_nt: TGCGCCAGCAGCTTCTGGTACGCGGGGGAGCTGTTTTTT; cdr3_aa: CASSFWYAGELFF
v_call: TRBV5-1; d_call: TRBD2; clone_size: many; j_call: TRBJ2-7; cdr3_length: 14; cdr3_nt: TGCGCCAGCAGCGAAACTAGCGGGAGCTACGAGCAGTACTTC; cdr3_aa: CASSETSGSYEQYF
v_call: TRBV28; d_call: TRBD2; clone_size: many; j_call: TRBJ2-5; cdr3_length: 16; cdr3_nt: TGTGCCAGCAGCGGGGAGGGGATACAGTACCAAGAGACCCAGTACTTC; cdr3_aa: CASSGEGIQYQETQYF
v_call: TRBV25-1; d_call: .; clone_size: many; j_call: TRBJ1-4; cdr3_length: 13; cdr3_nt: TGTGCCAGCAGTGAATCCCTCGGTGAAAAACTGTTTTTT; cdr3_aa: CASSESLGEKLFF
v_call: TRBV5-6; d_call: .; clone_size: .; j_call: TRBJ2-3; cdr3_length: 13; cdr3_nt: TGTGCCAGCAGCTTGGGTGGGGGGTATACGCAGTATTTT; cdr3_aa: CASSLGGGYTQYF
v_call: TRBV5-1; d_call: .; clone_size: few; j_call: TRBJ2-5; cdr3_length: 12; cdr3_nt: TGCGCCAGCAGCTTGACTCAAGAGACCCAGTACTTC; cdr3_aa: CASSLTQETQYF
v_call: TRBV4-3; d_call: TRBD2; clone_size: many; j_call: TRBJ2-7; cdr3_length: 15; cdr3_nt: TGCGCCAGCAGCCAGGGAGCGGGAGGCTCCTACGAGCAGTACTTC; cdr3_aa: CASSQGAGGSYEQYF
v_call: TRBV7-2; d_call: .; clone_size: many; j_call: TRBJ1-6; cdr3_length: 18; cdr3_nt: TGTGCCAGCAGCTCCCTCCTTCCTGACAGCTCCTATAATTCACCCCTCCACTTT; cdr3_aa: CASSSLLPDSSYNSPLHF
v_call: TRBV6-2/TRBV6-3; d_call: TRBD2; clone_size: many; j_call: TRBJ2-3; cdr3_length: 14; cdr3_nt: TGTGCCAGCAGTTACGGGTTACTAGCGGATACGCAGTATTTT; cdr3_aa: CASSYGLLADTQYF